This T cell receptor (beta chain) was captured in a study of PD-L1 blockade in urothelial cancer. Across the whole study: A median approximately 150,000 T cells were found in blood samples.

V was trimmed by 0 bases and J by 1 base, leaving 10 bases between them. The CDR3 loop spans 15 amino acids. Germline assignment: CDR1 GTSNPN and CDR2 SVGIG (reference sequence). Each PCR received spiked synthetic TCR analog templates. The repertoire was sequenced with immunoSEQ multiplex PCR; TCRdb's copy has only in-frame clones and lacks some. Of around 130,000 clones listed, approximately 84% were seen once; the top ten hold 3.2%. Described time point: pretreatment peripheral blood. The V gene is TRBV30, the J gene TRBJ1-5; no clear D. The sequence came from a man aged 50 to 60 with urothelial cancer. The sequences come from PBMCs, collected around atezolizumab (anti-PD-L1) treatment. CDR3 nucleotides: TGTGCCTGGAGTGTAGAAGGACTCAGCAATCAGCCCCAGCATTTT. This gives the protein CAWSVEGLSNQPQHF.